This section outlines one T cell receptor (beta chain) sequence together with its context. The length of the CDR3 is 15 residues. The V and J ends lost 8 bases and 2 bases respectively, with 15 bases between them. Germline CDR1 MNHEY, CDR2 SVGAGI. This specimen comes from a study of blood T cell repertoires in COVID-19. Profiling relied on immunoSEQ multiplex PCR, and the TCRdb table lists in-frame clones only, not all of them. This table holds fewer than 200,000 clones, about three quarters found once. The chain carries TRBV6-5 and TRBJ2-2; D ambiguous. Sequenced input: peripheral blood. The origin of this receptor is a woman aged 45-59 years with active or convalescent COVID-19. This chain's CDR3 is CASAITYSNTGELFF. The DNA of the CDR3 is TGTGCCAGCGCGATCACCTACAGCAACACCGGGGAGCTGTTTTTT.